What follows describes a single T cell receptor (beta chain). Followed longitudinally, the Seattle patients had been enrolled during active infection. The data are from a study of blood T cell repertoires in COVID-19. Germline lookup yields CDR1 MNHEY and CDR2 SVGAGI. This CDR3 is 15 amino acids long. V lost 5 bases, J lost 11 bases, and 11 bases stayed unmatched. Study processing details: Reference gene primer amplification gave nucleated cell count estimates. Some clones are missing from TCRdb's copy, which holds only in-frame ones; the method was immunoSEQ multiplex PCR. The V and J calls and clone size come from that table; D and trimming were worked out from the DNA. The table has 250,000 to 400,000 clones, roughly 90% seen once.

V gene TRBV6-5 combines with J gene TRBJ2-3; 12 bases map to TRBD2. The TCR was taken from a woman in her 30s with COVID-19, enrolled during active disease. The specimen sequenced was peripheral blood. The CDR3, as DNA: TGTGCCAGCAGTCCCCCCGGTCTAGCGGGAGGGGTGCAGTATTTT. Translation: CASSPPGLAGGVQYF.